The source of this TCR beta chain is a study of shared clonotypes between healthy human individuals. CDR3 length equals 12 residues. CDR1 is MNHEY, CDR2 SVGAGI, per germline. The ends were cut back, 6 bases at V and 6 bases at J, with 11 bases in the middle. Notes on this clone: The antigen is unknown.

Study-wide points: Among the subsets, naive ones generally showed larger estimated richness than memory ones.

Sorted-subset replicate PCRs used approximately 190 ng of genomic DNA. This amount corresponded to some 30,000 T cell genomes. Only in-frame clones appear in the TCRdb table, and some are missing; sequencing was by immunoSEQ multiplex PCR. Among about 1 million clones listed, about 75% were seen once. Donors, healthy HIV-negative adults, lacked recent acute infections or vaccinations. Every donor was a Caucasian adult from Nashville, Tennessee. Source material: memory CD4+ T cells sorted from blood. Noted subset: CD45RA-negative fraction. The V call is TRBV6-5, the J call TRBJ1-2; D is unclear. The source of this sequence is a man aged 18 to 35 in good health. The CDR3 region has the DNA TGTGCCAGCAGCAATTACATGGATGGCTACACCTTC. Protein: CASSNYMDGYTF.